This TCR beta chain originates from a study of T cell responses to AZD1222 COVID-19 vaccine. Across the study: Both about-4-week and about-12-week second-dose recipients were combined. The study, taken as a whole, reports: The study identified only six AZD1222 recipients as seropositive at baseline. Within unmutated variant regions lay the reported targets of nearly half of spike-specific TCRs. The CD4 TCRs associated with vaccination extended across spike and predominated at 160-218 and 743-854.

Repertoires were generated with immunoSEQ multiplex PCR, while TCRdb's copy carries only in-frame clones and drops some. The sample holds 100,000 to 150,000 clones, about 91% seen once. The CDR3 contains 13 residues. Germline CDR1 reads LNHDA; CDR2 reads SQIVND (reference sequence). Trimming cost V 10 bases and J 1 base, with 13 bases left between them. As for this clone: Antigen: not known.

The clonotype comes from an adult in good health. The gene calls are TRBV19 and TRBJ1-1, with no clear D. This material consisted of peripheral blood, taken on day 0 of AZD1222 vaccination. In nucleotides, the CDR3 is TGTGCCACCTCGCAGACGGCGAACACTGAAGCTTTCTTT. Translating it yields CATSQTANTEAFF. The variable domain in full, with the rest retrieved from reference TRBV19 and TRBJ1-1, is DGGITQSPKYLFRKEGQNVTLSCEQNLNHDAMYWYRQDPGQGLRLIYYSQIVNDFQKGDIAEGYSVSREKKESFPLTVTSAQKNPTAFYLCATSQTANTEAFFGQGTRLTVV.